This entry is about one T cell receptor (beta chain). Unique molecular identifiers were used in preparing the TCRbeta library. A single record per CDR3 protein comes from TCRdb applying MiXCR to the PCR reads. The profile shows just under 550,000 distinct CDR3 sequences, about 16% of them singletons. This entry belongs to a study of T-cell reconstitution after alpha-beta-depleted transplantation in children. The germline gives CDR1 SGHRS, CDR2 YFSETQ. V shed 2 bases and J shed 8 bases, with 11 bases lying between them. This CDR3 is 14 amino acids long. The clonotype originates from a human donor who donated a stem cell graft to a child with acute lymphoblastic leukemia. Material: PBMCs from the stem cell graft donor, obtained from the stem cell graft. The rearrangement uses TRBV5-1 and TRBJ2-6; tentatively, D is TRBD2 (5 bases). The CDR3 coding sequence is TGCGCCAGCAGCTTAGGATCGGGAACCAACGTCCTGACTTTC. Translated, it gives CASSLGSGTNVLTF. The full variable domain, with the rest looked up from reference TRBV5-1 and TRBJ2-6, is KAGVTQTPRYLIKTRGQQVTLSCSPISGHRSVSWYQQTPGQGLQFLFEYFSETQRNKGNFPGRFSGRQFSNSRSEMNVSTLELGDSALYLCASSLGSGTNVLTFGAGSRLTVL.